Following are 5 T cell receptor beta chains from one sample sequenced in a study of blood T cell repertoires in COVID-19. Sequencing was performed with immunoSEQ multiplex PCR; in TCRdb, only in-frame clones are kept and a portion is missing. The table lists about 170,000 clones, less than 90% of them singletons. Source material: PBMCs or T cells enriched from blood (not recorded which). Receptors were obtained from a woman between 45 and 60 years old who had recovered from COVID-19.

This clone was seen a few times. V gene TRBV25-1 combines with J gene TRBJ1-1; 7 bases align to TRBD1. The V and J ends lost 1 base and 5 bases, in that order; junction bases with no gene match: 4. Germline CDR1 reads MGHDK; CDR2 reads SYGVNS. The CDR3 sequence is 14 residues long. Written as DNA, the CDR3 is TGTGCCAGCAGTGAATTTAGGGGACAGACTGAAGCTTTCTTT. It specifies CASSEFRGQTEAFF.

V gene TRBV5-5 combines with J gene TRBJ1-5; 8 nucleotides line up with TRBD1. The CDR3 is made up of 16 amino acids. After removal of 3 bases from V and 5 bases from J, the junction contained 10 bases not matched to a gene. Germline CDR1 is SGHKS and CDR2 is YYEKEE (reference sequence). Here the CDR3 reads CASSSSQGAADQPQHF. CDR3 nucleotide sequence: TGTGCCAGCAGCTCGTCCCAGGGGGCCGCCGATCAGCCCCAGCATTTT.

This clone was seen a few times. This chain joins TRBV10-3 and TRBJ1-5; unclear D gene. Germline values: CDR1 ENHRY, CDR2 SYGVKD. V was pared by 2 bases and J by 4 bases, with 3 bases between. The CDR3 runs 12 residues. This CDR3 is CAISETNQPQHF. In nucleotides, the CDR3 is TGTGCCATCAGTGAGACTAATCAGCCCCAGCATTTT.

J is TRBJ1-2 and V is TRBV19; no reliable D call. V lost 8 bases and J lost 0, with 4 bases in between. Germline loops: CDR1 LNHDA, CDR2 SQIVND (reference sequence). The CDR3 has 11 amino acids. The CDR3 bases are TGTGCCAGTGGCCCTAACTATGGCTACACCTTC. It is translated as CASGPNYGYTF.

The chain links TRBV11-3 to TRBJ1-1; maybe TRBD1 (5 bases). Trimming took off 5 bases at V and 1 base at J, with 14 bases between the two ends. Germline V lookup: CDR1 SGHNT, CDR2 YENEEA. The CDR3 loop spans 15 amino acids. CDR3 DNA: TGTGCCAGCAGCCCCTCATGGGGGGAGAACACTGAAGCTTTCTTT. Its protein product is CASSPSWGENTEAFF.